The text below deals with one TCR beta chain. The data belong to a study of blood T cell repertoires in COVID-19. Sequencing was performed with immunoSEQ multiplex PCR; in TCRdb, only in-frame clones are kept and a portion is missing. The sample records approximately 150,000 clones, around 87% being singletons. Enrolled through a virtual design, the participants were between roughly 18 and 95 years of age and came from about two dozen US areas. For recovered donors of Cohort 3, there were two negative PCRs, clearance, or symptom resolution. Germline CDR1 reads SGHAT; CDR2 reads FQNNGV. Trimming stripped 5 bases from V and 2 bases from J, with 9 bases between. This CDR3 is built from 13 residues.

This chain links TRBV11-2 with TRBJ1-1; D is ambiguous. The sequence was obtained from a man aged 60 to 75 who had recovered from COVID-19. The sample comprised PBMCs or T cells enriched from blood (not recorded which). CDR3 bases: TGTGCCAGCAGCCCCCGGGTCAACACTGAAGCTTTCTTT. Protein product: CASSPRVNTEAFF.